This TCR beta chain emerged from a study of blood T cell repertoires in COVID-19. The CDR3 has 15 amino acids. V dropped 1 base and J dropped 6; count of bases not matched to a gene: 9. Germline-derived CDR1 and CDR2 are SGHRS and YFSETQ. TCRdb's copy holds only in-frame clones and misses some; the assay was immunoSEQ multiplex PCR. Of about 220,000 clones in the sample, 70% to 85% are singletons; the top ten hold roughly 3.5%. Everyone who took part was roughly 18 to 95 years old, and they came from some 23 US areas. The sequence came from a woman aged 55-70 years who had recovered from COVID-19. The chain is built from TRBV5-1 and TRBJ1-2; TRBD1 aligns across 7 bases. The sample was PBMCs or T cells enriched from blood (not recorded which). CDR3 residues: CASSLSLGGMNGYTF. The CDR3 DNA reads TGCGCCAGCAGCTTGTCTCTAGGGGGCATGAATGGCTACACCTTC.